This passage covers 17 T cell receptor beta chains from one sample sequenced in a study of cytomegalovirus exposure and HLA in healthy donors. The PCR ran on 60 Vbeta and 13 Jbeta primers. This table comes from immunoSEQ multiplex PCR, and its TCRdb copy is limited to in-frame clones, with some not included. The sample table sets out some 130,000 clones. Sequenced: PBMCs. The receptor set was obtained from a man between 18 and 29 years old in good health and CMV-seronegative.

The CDR3 region has the DNA TGTGCCAGCAGCTCGGACAGAAATAGCAATCAGCCCCAGCATTTT. It specifies CASSSDRNSNQPQHF. The rearrangement links TRBV6-5 to TRBJ1-5; D might be TRBD1 (6 bases). The CDR3 is made up of 15 amino acids. Deletions cut 6 bases from V and 0 bases from J, with 12 bases between. Germline V gene lookup returns CDR1 MNHEY and CDR2 SVGAGI.

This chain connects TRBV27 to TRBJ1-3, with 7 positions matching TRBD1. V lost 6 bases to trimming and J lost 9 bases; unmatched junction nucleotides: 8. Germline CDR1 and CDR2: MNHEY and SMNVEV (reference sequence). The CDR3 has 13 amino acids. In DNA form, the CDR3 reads TGTGCCAGCAGCCCTAAACAGGGGAGCACCATATATTTT. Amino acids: CASSPKQGSTIYF.

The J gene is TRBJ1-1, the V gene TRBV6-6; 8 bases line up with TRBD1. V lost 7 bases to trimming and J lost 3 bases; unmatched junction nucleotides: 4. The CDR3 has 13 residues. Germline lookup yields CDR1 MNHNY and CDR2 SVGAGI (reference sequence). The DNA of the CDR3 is TGTGCCAGCACCACGACAGGGGACACTGAAGCTTTCTTT. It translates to CASTTTGDTEAFF.

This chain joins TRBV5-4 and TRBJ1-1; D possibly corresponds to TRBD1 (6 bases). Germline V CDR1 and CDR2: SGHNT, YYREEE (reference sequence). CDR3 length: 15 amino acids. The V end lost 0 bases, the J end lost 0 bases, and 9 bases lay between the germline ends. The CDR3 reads CASSLAQGLNTEAFF. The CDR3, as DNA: TGTGCCAGCAGCTTGGCACAGGGCTTGAACACTGAAGCTTTCTTT.

In nucleotides, the CDR3 is TGCGCCAGCAGCTACGGGACTAGCGGGTCCCAAGAGACCCAGTACTTC. The encoded protein is CASSYGTSGSQETQYF. This chain uses TRBV5-1 with TRBJ2-5; 12 nucleotides align to TRBD2. The CDR3 totals 16 residues. V was clipped by 3 bases and J by 1 base; unmatched bases: 4. Germline assignment: CDR1 SGHRS and CDR2 YFSETQ.

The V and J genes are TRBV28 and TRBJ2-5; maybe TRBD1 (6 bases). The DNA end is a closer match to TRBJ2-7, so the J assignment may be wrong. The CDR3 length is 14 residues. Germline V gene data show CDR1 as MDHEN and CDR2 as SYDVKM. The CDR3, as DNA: TGTGCCAGCAGTCCCTCAGGGGAATCCTACGAGCAGTACTTC. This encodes CASSPSGESYEQYF.

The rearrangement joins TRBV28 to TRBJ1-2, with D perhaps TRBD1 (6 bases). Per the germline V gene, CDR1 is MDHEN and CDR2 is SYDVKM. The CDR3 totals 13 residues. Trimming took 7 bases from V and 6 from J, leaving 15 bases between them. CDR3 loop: CASIEDRNDGYTF. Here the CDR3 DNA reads TGTGCCAGCATCGAAGACAGGAACGATGGCTACACCTTC.

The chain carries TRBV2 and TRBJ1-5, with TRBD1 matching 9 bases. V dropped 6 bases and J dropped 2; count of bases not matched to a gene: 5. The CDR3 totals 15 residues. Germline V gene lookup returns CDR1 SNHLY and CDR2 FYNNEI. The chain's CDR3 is CASRWGQGGNQPQHF. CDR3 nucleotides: TGTGCCAGCAGATGGGGACAGGGCGGCAATCAGCCCCAGCATTTT.

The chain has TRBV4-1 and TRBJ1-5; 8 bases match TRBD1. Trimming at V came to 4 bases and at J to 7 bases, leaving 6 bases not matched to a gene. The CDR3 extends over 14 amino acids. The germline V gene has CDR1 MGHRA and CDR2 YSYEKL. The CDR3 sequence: CASSPDRVSQPQHF. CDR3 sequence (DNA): TGCGCCAGCAGCCCGGACAGGGTGTCGCAGCCCCAGCATTTT.

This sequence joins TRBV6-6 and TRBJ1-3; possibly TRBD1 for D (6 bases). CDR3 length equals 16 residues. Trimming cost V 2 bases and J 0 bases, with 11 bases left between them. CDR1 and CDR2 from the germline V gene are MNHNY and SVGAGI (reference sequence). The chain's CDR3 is CASSYLGRGSGNTIYF. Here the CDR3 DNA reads TGTGCCAGCAGTTACCTGGGCAGGGGCTCTGGAAACACCATATATTTT.

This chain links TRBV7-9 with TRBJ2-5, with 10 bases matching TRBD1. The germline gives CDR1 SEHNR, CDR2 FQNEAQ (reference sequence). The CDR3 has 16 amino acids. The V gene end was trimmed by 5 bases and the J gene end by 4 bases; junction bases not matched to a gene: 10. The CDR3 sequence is CASSLRRDRGLETQYF. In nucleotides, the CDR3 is TGTGCCAGCAGCCTTCGACGGGACAGGGGATTAGAGACCCAGTACTTC.

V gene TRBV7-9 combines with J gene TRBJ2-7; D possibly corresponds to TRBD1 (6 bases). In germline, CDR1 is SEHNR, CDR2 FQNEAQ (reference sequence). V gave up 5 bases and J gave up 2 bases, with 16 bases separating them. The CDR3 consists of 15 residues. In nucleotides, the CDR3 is TGTGCCAGCAGCCTTCAACGGACAGCTACCTACGAGCAGTACTTC. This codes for CASSLQRTATYEQYF.

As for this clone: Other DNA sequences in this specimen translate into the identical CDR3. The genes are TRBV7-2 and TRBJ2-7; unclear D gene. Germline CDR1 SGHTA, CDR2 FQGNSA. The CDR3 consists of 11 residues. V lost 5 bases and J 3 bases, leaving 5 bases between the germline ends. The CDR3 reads CASSLYYEQYF. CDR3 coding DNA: TGTGCCAGCAGCCTCTACTACGAGCAGTACTTC.

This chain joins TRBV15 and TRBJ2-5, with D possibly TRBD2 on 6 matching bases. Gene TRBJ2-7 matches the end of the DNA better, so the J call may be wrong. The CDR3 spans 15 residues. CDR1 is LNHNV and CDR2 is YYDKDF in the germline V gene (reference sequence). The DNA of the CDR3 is TGTGCCACCAGCAGGGGACTGGGGGAGCCCTACGAGCAGTACTTC. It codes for CATSRGLGEPYEQYF.

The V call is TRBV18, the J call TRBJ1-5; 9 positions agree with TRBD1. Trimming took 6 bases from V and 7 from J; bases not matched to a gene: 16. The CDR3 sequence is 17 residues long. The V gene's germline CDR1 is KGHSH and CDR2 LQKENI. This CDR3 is CASSSGTGFPPEQPQHF. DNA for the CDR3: TGTGCCAGCTCGTCCGGGACAGGGTTCCCCCCCGAGCAGCCCCAGCATTTT.

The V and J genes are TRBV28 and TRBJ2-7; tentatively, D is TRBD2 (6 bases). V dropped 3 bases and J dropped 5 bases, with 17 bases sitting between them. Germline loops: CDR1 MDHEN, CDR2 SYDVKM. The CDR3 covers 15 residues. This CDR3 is CASSFLWRETDEQYF. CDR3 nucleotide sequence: TGTGCCAGCAGTTTCCTTTGGCGGGAAACTGACGAGCAGTACTTC.

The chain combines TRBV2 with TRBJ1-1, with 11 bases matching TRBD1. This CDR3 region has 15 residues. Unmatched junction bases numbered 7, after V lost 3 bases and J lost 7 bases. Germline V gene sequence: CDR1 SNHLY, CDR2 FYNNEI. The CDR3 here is CASSDLGQGANEAFF. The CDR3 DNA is TGTGCCAGCAGTGACCTAGGACAGGGGGCAAATGAAGCTTTCTTT.